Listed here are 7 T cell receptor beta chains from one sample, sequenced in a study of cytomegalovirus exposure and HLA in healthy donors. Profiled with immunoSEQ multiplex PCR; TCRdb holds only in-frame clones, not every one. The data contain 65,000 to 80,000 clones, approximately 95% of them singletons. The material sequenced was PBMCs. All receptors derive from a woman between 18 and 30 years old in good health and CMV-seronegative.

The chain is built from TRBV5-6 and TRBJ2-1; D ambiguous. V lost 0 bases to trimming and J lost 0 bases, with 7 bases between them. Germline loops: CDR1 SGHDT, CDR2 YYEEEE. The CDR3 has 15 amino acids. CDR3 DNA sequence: TGTGCCAGCAGCTTGGTCCGGAGCTCCTACAATGAGCAGTTCTTC. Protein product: CASSLVRSSYNEQFF.

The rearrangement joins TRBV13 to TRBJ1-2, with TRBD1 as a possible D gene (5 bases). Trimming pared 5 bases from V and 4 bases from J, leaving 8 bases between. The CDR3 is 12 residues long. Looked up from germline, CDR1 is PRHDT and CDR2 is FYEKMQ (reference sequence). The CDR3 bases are TGTGCCAGCAGCGTAGACAGCTATGGCTACACCTTC. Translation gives CASSVDSYGYTF.

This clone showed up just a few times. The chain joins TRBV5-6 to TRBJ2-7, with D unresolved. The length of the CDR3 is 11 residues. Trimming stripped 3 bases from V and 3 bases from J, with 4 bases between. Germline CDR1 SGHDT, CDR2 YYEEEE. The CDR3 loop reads CASSSFYEQYF. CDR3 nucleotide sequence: TGTGCCAGCAGCTCTTTCTACGAGCAGTACTTC.

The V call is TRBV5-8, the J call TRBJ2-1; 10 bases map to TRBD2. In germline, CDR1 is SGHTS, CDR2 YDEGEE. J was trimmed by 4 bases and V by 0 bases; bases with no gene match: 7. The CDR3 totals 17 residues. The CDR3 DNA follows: TGTGCCAGCAGCTTGGGAACCACTAGCGGGGTATACAATGAGCAGTTCTTC. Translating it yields CASSLGTTSGVYNEQFF.

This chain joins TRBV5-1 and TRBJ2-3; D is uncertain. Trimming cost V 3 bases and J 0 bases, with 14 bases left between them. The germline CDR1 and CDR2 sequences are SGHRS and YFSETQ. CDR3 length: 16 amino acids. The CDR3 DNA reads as TGCGCCAGCAGCTACTTTAGCACATCTAGCACAGATACGCAGTATTTT. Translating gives CASSYFSTSSTDTQYF.

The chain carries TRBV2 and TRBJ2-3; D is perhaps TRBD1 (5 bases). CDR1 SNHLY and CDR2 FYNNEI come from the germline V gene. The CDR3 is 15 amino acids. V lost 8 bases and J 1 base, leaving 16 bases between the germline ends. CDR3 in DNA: TGTGCCAGCTGTGGTTCGACAGATGGCACAGATACGCAGTATTTT. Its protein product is CASCGSTDGTDTQYF.

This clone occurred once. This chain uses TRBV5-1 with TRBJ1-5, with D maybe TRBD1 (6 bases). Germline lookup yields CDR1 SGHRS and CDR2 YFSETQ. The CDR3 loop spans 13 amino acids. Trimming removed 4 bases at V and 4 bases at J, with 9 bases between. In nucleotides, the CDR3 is TGCGCCAGCAGCCGCGACAGGAATCAGCCCCAGCATTTT. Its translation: CASSRDRNQPQHF.